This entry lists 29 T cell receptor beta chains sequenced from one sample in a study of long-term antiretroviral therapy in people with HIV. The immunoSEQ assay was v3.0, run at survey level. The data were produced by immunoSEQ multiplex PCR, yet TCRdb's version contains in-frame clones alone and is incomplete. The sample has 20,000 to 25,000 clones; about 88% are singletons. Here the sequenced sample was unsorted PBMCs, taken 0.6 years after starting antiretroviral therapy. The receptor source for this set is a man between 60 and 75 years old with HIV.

CDR3 in amino acids: CASSEYRDRGHVNIQYF. CDR3 bases: TGTGCCAGCAGCGAATACCGGGACAGGGGGCACGTAAACATTCAGTACTTC. The chain couples TRBV5-5 to TRBJ2-4; 12 bases align to TRBD1. The CDR3 consists of 17 residues. V was pared by 4 bases and J by 6 bases, with 11 bases of the junction left unmatched. Germline CDR1 SGHKS, CDR2 YYEKEE (reference sequence). The full variable domain, with the rest looked up from reference TRBV5-5 and TRBJ2-4, is DAGVTQSPTHLIKTRGQQVTLRCSPISGHKSVSWYQQVLGQGPQFIFQYYEKEERGRGNFPDRFSARQFPNYSSELNVNALLLGDSALYLCASSEYRDRGHVNIQYFGAGTRLSVL.

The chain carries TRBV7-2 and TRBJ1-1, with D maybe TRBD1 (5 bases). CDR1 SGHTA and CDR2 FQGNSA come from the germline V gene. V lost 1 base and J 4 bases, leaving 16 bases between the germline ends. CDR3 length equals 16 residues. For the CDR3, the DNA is TGTGCCAGCAGCTTAGTCGGCGGTGGGGCAGTCACTGAAGCTTTCTTT. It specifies CASSLVGGGAVTEAFF. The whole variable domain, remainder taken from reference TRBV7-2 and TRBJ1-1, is GAGVSQSPSNKVTEKGKDVELRCDPISGHTALYWYRQSLGQGLEFLIYFQGNSAPDKSGLPSDRFSAERTGGSVSTLTIQRTQQEDSAVYLCASSLVGGGAVTEAFFGQGTRLTVV.

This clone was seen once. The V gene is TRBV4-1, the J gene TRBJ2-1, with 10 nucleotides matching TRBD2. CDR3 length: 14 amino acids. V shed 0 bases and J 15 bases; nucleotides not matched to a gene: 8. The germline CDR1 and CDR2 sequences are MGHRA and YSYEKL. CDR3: CASSQDSLAGVAFF. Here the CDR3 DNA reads TGCGCCAGCAGCCAAGATTCCCTAGCGGGAGTAGCGTTCTTC.

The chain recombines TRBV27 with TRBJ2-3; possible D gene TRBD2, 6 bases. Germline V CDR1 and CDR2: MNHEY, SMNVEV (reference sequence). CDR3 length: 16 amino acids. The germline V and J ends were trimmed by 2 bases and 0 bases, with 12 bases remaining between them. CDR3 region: CASSLAGTQSTDTQYF. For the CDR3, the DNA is TGTGCCAGCAGTTTAGCGGGGACCCAAAGCACAGATACGCAGTATTTT.

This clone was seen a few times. The CDR3 here is CASSGQLSNQPQHF. The DNA of the CDR3 is TGTGCCAGTAGCGGACAGTTGAGCAATCAGCCCCAGCATTTT. This chain joins TRBV19 and TRBJ1-5; D is possibly TRBD1 (6 bases). Looked up from germline, CDR1 is LNHDA and CDR2 is SQIVND (reference sequence). Trimming pared 6 bases from V and 1 base from J, leaving 10 bases between. This CDR3 contains 14 residues.

Here the CDR3 DNA reads TGTGCCAGTAGTATCACTAGCGGGAGTGTCAATGAGCAGTTCTTC. The encoded protein is CASSITSGSVNEQFF. The V call is TRBV19, the J call TRBJ2-1; 11 bases are shared with TRBD2. The CDR3 is 15 residues long. Germline loops: CDR1 LNHDA, CDR2 SQIVND (reference sequence). With 3 bases clipped from V and 6 bases from J, the junction kept 4 bases outside the gene matches.

CDR3 nucleotides: TGTGCCAGTAGTTACGGCGCTGGCTCAGGGTGGTATGGCTACACCTTC. This gives the protein CASSYGAGSGWYGYTF. This sequence joins TRBV19 and TRBJ1-2; the D gene is possibly TRBD1 (5 bases). The CDR3 runs 16 residues. The ends were cut back, 5 bases at V and 5 bases at J, with 21 bases in the middle. CDR1 is LNHDA, CDR2 SQIVND, per germline (reference sequence).

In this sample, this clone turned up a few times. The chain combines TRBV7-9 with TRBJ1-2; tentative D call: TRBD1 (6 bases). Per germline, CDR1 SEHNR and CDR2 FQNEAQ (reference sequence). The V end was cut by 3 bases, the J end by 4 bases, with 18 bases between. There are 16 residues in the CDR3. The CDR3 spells CASSLDGQPRGYGYTF. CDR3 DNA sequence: TGTGCCAGCAGCTTGGACGGACAGCCTAGGGGCTATGGCTACACCTTC. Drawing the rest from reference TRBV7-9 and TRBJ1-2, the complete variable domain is DTGVSQNPRHKITKRGQNVTFRCDPISEHNRLYWYRQTLGQGPEFLTYFQNEAQLEKSRLLSDRFSAERPKGSFSTLEIQRTEQGDSAMYLCASSLDGQPRGYGYTFGSGTRLTVV.

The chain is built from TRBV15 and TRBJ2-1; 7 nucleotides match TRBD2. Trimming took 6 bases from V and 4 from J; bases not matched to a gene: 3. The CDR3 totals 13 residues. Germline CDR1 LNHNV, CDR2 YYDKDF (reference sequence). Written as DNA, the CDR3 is TGTGCCACCAGTACTAGCGCGTACAATGAGCAGTTCTTC. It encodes CATSTSAYNEQFF.

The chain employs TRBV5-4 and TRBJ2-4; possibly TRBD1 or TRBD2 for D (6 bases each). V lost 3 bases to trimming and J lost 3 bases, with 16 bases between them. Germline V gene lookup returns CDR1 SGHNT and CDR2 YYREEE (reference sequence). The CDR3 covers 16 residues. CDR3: CASSSPGAGDKNIQYF. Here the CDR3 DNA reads TGTGCCAGCAGCTCCCCGGGGGCAGGCGACAAAAACATTCAGTACTTC.

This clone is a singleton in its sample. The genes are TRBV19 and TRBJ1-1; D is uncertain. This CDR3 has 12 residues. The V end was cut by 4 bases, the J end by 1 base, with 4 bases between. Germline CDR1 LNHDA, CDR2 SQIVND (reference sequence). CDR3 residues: CASSKWNTEAFF. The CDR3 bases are TGTGCCAGTAGTAAATGGAACACTGAAGCTTTCTTT.

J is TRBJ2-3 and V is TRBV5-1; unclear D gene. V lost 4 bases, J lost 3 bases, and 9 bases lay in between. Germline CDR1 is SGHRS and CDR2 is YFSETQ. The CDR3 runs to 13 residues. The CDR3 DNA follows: TGCGCCAGCAGCATCGGGTCGACAGATACGCAGTATTTT. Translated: CASSIGSTDTQYF.

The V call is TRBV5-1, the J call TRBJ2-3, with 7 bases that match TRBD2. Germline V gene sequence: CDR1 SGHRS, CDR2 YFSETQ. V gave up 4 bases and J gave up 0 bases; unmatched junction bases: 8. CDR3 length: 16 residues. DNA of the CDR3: TGCGCCAGCAGCGCACGGCAGCGGGGCAGCACAGATACGCAGTATTTT. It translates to CASSARQRGSTDTQYF.

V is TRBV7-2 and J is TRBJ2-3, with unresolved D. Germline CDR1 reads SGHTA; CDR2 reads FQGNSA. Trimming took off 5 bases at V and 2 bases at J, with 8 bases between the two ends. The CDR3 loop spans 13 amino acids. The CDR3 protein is CASSPNPTDTQYF. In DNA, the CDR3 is TGTGCCAGCAGCCCCAATCCCACAGATACGCAGTATTTT.

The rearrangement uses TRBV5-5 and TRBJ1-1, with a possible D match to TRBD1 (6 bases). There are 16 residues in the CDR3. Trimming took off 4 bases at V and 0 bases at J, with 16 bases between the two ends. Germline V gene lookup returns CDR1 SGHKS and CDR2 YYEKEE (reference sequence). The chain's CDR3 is CASSPGTLRLNTEAFF. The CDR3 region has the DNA TGTGCCAGCAGCCCCGGGACACTAAGATTGAACACTGAAGCTTTCTTT.

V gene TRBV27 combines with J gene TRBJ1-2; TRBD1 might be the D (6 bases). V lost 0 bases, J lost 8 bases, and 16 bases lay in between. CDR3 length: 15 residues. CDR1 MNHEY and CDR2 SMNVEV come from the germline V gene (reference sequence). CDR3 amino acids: CASSLSRGGSSGYTF. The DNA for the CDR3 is TGTGCCAGCAGTTTATCCAGGGGAGGTTCATCCGGCTACACCTTC.

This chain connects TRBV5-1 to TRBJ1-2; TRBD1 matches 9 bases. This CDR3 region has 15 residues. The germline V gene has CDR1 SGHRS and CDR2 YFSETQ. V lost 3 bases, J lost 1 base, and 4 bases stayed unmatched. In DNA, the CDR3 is TGCGCCAGCAGCTGGGGGACAGGGAATAACTATGGCTACACCTTC. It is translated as CASSWGTGNNYGYTF.

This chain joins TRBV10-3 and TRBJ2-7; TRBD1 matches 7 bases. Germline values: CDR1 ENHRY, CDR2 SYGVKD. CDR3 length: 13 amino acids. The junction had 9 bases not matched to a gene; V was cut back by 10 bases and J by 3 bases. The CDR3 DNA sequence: TGTGCCAGCTCGACAGGGTTCCGCTACGAGCAGTACTTC. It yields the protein CASSTGFRYEQYF.

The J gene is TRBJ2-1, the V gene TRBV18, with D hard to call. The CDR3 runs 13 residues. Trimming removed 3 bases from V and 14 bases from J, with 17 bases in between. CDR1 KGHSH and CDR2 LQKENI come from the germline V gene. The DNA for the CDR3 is TGTGCCAGCTCACCTCCGGGCGGTCAGGTTGAGTTCTTC. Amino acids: CASSPPGGQVEFF. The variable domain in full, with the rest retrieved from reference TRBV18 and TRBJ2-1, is NAGVMQNPRHLVRRRGQEARLRCSPMKGHSHVYWYRQLPEEGLKFMVYLQKENIIDESGMPKERFSAEFPKEGPSILRIQQVVRGDSAAYFCASSPPGGQVEFFGPGTRLTVL.

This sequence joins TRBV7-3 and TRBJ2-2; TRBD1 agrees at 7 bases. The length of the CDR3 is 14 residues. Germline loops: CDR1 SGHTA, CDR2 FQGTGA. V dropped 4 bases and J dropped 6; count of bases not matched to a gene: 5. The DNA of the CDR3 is TGTGCCAGCAGCTCCTCAGGGGGTGCCGGGGAGCTGTTTTTT. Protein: CASSSSGGAGELFF.

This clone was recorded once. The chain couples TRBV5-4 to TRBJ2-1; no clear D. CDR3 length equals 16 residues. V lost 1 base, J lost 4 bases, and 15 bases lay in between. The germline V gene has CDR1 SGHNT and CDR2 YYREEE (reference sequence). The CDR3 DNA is TGTGCCAGCAGCTTGAGGTCTGACCCGCCTTACAATGAGCAGTTCTTC. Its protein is CASSLRSDPPYNEQFF. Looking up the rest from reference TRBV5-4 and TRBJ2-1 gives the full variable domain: ETGVTQSPTHLIKTRGQQVTLRCSSQSGHNTVSWYQQALGQGPQFIFQYYREEENGRGNFPPRFSGLQFPNYSSELNVNALELDDSALYLCASSLRSDPPYNEQFFGPGTRLTVL.

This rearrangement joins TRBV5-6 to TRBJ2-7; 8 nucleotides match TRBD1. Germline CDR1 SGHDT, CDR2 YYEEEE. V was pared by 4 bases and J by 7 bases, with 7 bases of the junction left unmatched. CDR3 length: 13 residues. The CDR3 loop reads CASSDVRGREQYF. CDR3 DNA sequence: TGTGCCAGCAGCGATGTCAGGGGGCGGGAGCAGTACTTC. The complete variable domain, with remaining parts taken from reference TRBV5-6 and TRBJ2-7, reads DAGVTQSPTHLIKTRGQQVTLRCSPKSGHDTVSWYQQALGQGPQFIFQYYEEEERQRGNFPDRFSGHQFPNYSSELNVNALLLGDSALYLCASSDVRGREQYFGPGTRLTVT.

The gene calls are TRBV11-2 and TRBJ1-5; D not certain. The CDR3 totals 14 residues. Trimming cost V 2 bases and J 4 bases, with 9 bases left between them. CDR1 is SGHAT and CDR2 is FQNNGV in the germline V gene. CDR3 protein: CASSLSGYNQPQHF. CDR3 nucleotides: TGTGCCAGCAGCTTATCAGGTTATAATCAGCCCCAGCATTTT.

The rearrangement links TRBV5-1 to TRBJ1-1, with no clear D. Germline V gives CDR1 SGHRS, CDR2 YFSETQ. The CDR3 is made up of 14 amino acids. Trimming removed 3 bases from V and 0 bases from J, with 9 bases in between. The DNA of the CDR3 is TGCGCCAGCAGCTCATTTAACCTGAACACTGAAGCTTTCTTT. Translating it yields CASSSFNLNTEAFF.

The CDR3 region has the DNA TGTGCCAGCAGCTCCGGACCCTTTGGGACTGAAGCTTTCTTT. Residues: CASSSGPFGTEAFF. V and J are TRBV7-3 and TRBJ1-1; D not certain. The CDR3 spans 14 residues. Germline V gene data show CDR1 as SGHTA and CDR2 as FQGTGA. V was pared by 4 bases and J by 5 bases, with 14 bases between.

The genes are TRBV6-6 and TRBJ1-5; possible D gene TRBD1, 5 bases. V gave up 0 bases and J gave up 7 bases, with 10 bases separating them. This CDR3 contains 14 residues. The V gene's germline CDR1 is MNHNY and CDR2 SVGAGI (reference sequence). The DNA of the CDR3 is TGTGCCAGCAGTTACTCGGGGGTCGGGCAGCCCCAGCATTTT. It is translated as CASSYSGVGQPQHF.

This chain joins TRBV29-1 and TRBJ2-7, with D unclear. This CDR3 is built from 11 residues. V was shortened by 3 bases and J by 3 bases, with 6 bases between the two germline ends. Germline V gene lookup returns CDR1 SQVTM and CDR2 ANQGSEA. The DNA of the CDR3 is TGCAGCGTTGAGCGGAACTACGAGCAGTACTTC. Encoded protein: CSVERNYEQYF.

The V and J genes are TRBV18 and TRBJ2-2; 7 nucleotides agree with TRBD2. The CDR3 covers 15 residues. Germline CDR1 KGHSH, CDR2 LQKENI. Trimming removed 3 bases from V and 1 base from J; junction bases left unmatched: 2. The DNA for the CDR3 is TGTGCCAGCTCACCGGGAGGGGTGAACACCGGGGAGCTGTTTTTT. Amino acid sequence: CASSPGGVNTGELFF.

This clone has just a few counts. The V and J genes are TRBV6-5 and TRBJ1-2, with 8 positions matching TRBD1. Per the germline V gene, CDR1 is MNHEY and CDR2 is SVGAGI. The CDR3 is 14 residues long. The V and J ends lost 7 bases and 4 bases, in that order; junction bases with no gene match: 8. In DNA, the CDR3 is TGTGCCAGCACTGAGGACAGGGAACCCTATGGCTACACCTTC. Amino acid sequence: CASTEDREPYGYTF.